This T cell receptor beta chain was obtained from a study of cytomegalovirus exposure and HLA in healthy donors. Study results and caveats: Presence/absence analyses treated sequencing depth as roughly uniform across donors. In an earlier analysis, most TCR beta V segments were productive about 90% or about 30% of the time.

As to this clone: As yet, its antigen is unknown.

The CDR3 length is 15 residues. Germline CDR1 ENHRY, CDR2 SYGVKD. V shed 4 bases, J shed 0 bases, and the junction held 5 bases outside the gene matches. Vbeta (60) and Jbeta (13) primers were used in the PCR. The method was immunoSEQ multiplex PCR; TCRdb's version includes in-frame clones alone and lacks a portion of them. The sample comprises some 85,000 clones, roughly 84% of which are singletons, and roughly 2.3% rests with the top ten. The specimen was PBMCs. The rearrangement uses TRBV10-3 and TRBJ2-5; 7 nucleotides agree with TRBD2. The clonotype originates from a woman aged 50 to 60 in good health and CMV-seronegative. The CDR3 loop reads CAISALGGNQETQYF. CDR3 nucleotides: TGTGCCATCAGTGCTCTGGGGGGGAACCAAGAGACCCAGTACTTC.